The 20 T cell receptor beta chains in this list originate from one sample, sequenced in a study of OX40 agonist ivuxolimab in advanced cancers. Profiling relied on immunoSEQ multiplex PCR, and the TCRdb table lists in-frame clones only, not all of them. Seen here are 50,000 or so clones, 84% observed once, and the top ten hold around 2.5%. Material: CD4+ or CD8+ T cells sorted from blood, obtained in a trial of the OX40 agonist ivuxolimab. The receptors were sampled from an adult with an advanced solid tumor such as melanoma, head and neck, liver or kidney cancer.

The chain links TRBV18 to TRBJ2-4, with D perhaps TRBD1 (6 bases). Germline V lookup: CDR1 KGHSH, CDR2 LQKENI. Trimming pared 1 base from V and 3 bases from J, leaving 19 bases between. The CDR3 extends over 18 amino acids. The CDR3 spells CASSPLSAAGVGKNIQYF. The CDR3 DNA reads as TGTGCCAGCTCACCACTCTCCGCGGCAGGGGTAGGCAAAAACATTCAGTACTTC.

CDR3 nucleotide sequence: TGTGCCACCAGCTTCGACACTGGGCATCAGCCCCAGCATTTT. This gives the protein CATSFDTGHQPQHF. The rearrangement joins TRBV15 to TRBJ1-5; unclear D gene. This CDR3 contains 14 residues. The ends were cut back, 5 bases at V and 5 bases at J, with 13 bases in the middle. Germline loops: CDR1 LNHNV, CDR2 YYDKDF (reference sequence).

CDR3 residues: CASSLAADGLNQPQHF. The CDR3, as DNA: TGTGCCAGCAGCTTAGCCGCGGATGGCCTCAATCAGCCCCAGCATTTT. V usage is TRBV7-2 and J usage is TRBJ1-5; D remains ambiguous. The CDR3 has 16 residues. Trimming removed 0 bases from V and 3 bases from J, with 12 bases in between. CDR1 is SGHTA, CDR2 FQGNSA, per germline.

This rearrangement joins TRBV19 to TRBJ1-2; D may be TRBD1 (5 bases). V was cut by 9 bases and J by 1 base, with 9 bases left in between. In germline, CDR1 is LNHDA, CDR2 SQIVND (reference sequence). The CDR3 runs 12 residues. DNA for the CDR3: TGTGCCAGCGGCCAGGGTAACTATGGCTACACCTTC. Residues: CASGQGNYGYTF.

The gene calls are TRBV6-1 and TRBJ2-1; maybe TRBD1 (6 bases). This CDR3 region has 14 residues. The germline CDR1 and CDR2 sequences are MNHNS and SASEGT. Trimming took off 7 bases at V and 6 bases at J, with 16 bases between the two ends. DNA of the CDR3: TGTGCCAGCACCGAGACAGGAACCCGCAATGAGCAGTTCTTC. Translated, it gives CASTETGTRNEQFF.

Comment on this clone: Compared with germline, one end of the junction differs, possibly owing to a read error. The V gene is TRBV6-1, the J gene TRBJ2-2; the match to TRBD2 covers 12 bases. Germline values: CDR1 MNHNS, CDR2 SASEGT. The CDR3 loop spans 18 amino acids. The CDR3 DNA follows: TGTGCCAGCAGTCAAGCCCTATCTAGCGGGAGGGGGACCGGGGAGCTGTTTTTT. Translated, it gives CASSQALSSGRGTGELFF.

This chain uses TRBV6-4 with TRBJ1-2; 7 positions match TRBD1. V shed 3 bases and J 0 bases; nucleotides not matched to a gene: 4. This CDR3 is built from 15 residues. Germline V lookup: CDR1 MRHNA, CDR2 SNTAGT. The CDR3 DNA is TGTGCCAGCAGTGAGTCAGGGGGTGCTAACTATGGCTACACCTTC. Amino acids: CASSESGGANYGYTF.

This chain links TRBV4-3 with TRBJ2-7; TRBD2 agrees at 8 bases. Germline CDR1 is LGHNA and CDR2 is YSLEER. The CDR3 covers 13 residues. V shed 4 bases and J 5 bases; nucleotides not matched to a gene: 4. Here the CDR3 reads CASSPGLAHEQYF. The CDR3 bases are TGCGCCAGCAGCCCCGGACTAGCCCACGAGCAGTACTTC.

The sample holds a few counts of this clone. The chain couples TRBV5-1 to TRBJ1-1; perhaps TRBD1 as D (6 bases). This CDR3 spans 15 amino acids. Germline V gene sequence: CDR1 SGHRS, CDR2 YFSETQ. Trimming removed 0 bases at V and 5 bases at J, with 14 bases between. The CDR3 region is CASSLVGGATTEAFF. DNA for the CDR3: TGCGCCAGCAGCTTGGTTGGGGGCGCCACAACTGAAGCTTTCTTT.

The chain carries TRBV5-4 and TRBJ1-2, with D hard to call. Trimming pared 4 bases from V and 8 bases from J, leaving 15 bases between. This CDR3 is built from 13 residues. Looked up from germline, CDR1 is SGHNT and CDR2 is YYREEE (reference sequence). CDR3 nucleotides: TGTGCCAGCAGCCCGGATAGGACCTTGGGCTACACCTTC. Translation: CASSPDRTLGYTF.

The rearrangement joins TRBV21-1 to TRBJ2-5. TRBV21-1 is a pseudogene. This CDR3 is built from 13 residues. The CDR3 is CATPSVFQETQYF. The CDR3 bases are TGTGCGACCCCTTCGGTCTTCCAAGAGACCCAGTACTTC.

The V and J genes are TRBV6-4 and TRBJ1-2; 7 positions match TRBD1. CDR3 length: 18 residues. V lost 6 bases to trimming and J lost 2 bases; unmatched junction nucleotides: 18. Germline values: CDR1 MRHNA, CDR2 SNTAGT. The CDR3: CASRPDGRGRVTNYGYTF. Written as DNA, the CDR3 is TGTGCCAGCAGGCCTGATGGGAGGGGGCGCGTAACCAACTATGGCTACACCTTC.

The gene calls are TRBV29-1 and TRBJ1-1, with D possibly TRBD1 on 6 matching bases. There are 15 residues in the CDR3. The germline gives CDR1 SQVTM, CDR2 ANQGSEA. Trimming pared 1 base from V and 0 bases from J, leaving 12 bases between. CDR3 DNA: TGCAGCGTTGAAGCAGGGGCATACATGAACACTGAAGCTTTCTTT. It encodes CSVEAGAYMNTEAFF.

V and J are TRBV19 and TRBJ2-1, with 8 bases matching TRBD2. Trimming removed 3 bases from V and 2 bases from J; junction bases left unmatched: 3. Germline V gene lookup returns CDR1 LNHDA and CDR2 SQIVND (reference sequence). This CDR3 has 15 residues. The CDR3 is CASSIYSGTYNEQFF. DNA of the CDR3: TGTGCCAGTAGTATTTATAGCGGGACCTACAATGAGCAGTTCTTC.

The chain joins TRBV6-6 to TRBJ1-1; no reliable D call. CDR1 and CDR2 from the germline V gene are MNHNY and SVGAGI (reference sequence). This CDR3 has 13 residues. With 11 bases removed from V and 2 bases from J, the gap between germline ends came to 15 bases. The CDR3 region is CAAALTVNTEAFF. CDR3 DNA sequence: TGTGCCGCTGCTTTAACAGTTAACACTGAAGCTTTCTTT.

The J gene is TRBJ1-3, the V gene TRBV7-9; TRBD1 matches 8 bases. The germline V gene has CDR1 SEHNR and CDR2 FQNEAQ (reference sequence). Trimming cost V 5 bases and J 0 bases; bases outside gene matches: 6. This CDR3 is built from 16 residues. The CDR3 DNA reads as TGTGCCAGCAGCAGTAGGACAGGGTTCTCTGGAAACACCATATATTTT. It codes for CASSSRTGFSGNTIYF.

The chain combines TRBV27 with TRBJ1-1, with D perhaps matching TRBD1 (5 bases). CDR1 and CDR2 from the germline V gene are MNHEY and SMNVEV (reference sequence). Trimming removed 7 bases from V and 4 bases from J, with 13 bases in between. This CDR3 is 13 amino acids long. CDR3 sequence: CASKGNRGTEAFF. CDR3 nucleotide sequence: TGTGCCAGCAAGGGGAATAGGGGCACTGAAGCTTTCTTT.

The chain recombines TRBV19 with TRBJ1-5; 8 bases map to TRBD1. CDR3 length equals 14 residues. Losses at the gene ends were 7 bases for V and 5 bases for J; bases not matched to a gene: 7. Per germline, CDR1 LNHDA and CDR2 SQIVND (reference sequence). The CDR3 region has the DNA TGTGCCAGTACCCCGACAGGGGCCTATCAGCCCCAGCATTTT. This translates into CASTPTGAYQPQHF.

The chain is built from TRBV15 and TRBJ1-5; 10 bases line up with TRBD1. Per the germline V gene, CDR1 is LNHNV and CDR2 is YYDKDF (reference sequence). The CDR3 is 14 amino acids. V lost 3 bases to trimming and J lost 4 bases; unmatched junction nucleotides: 0. The CDR3 coding sequence is TGTGCCACCAGCAGGGACAGGGGGAATCAGCCCCAGCATTTT. This codes for CATSRDRGNQPQHF. Based on the CDR3 plus reference TRBV15 and TRBJ1-5, the full variable domain is DAMVIQNPRYQVTQFGKPVTLSCSQTLNHNVMYWYQQKSSQAPKLLFHYYDKDFNNEADTPDNFQSRRPNTSFCFLDIRSPGLGDTAMYLCATSRDRGNQPQHFGDGTRLSIL.

Notes on this clone: An end of the junction does not agree with germline; a read error may underlie this. The chain carries TRBV4-1 and TRBJ2-7; 8 bases map to TRBD2. This CDR3 spans 16 amino acids. Germline V CDR1 and CDR2: MGHRA, YSYEKL. CDR3 DNA sequence: TGTGCCAGCAGCCAAGATAGAACTAGCGGCTCCTACGAGCAGTACTTC. Its translation: CASSQDRTSGSYEQYF.